This T cell receptor (beta chain) was captured in a study of post-analysis software for immune sequencing data. Study-level information: Recorded subtypes: relapsing-remitting, secondary progressive, progressive-relapsing; some patients unannotated. Study-level results: Four to six TRBV segments were more frequent in patients than controls; TRBV5-6, TRBV5-1 and TRBV20-1 belonged to this group. Controls showed significantly higher normalized Chao1 diversity than did multiple sclerosis patients.

Every TCR beta cDNA library bore unique molecular identifiers. From approximately 0.95 to 9.8 million T cells, 400,000 to 650,000 cDNA molecules were obtained. TCRdb re-called the PCR reads through MiXCR, storing one row per CDR3 protein. The table includes approximately 730,000 distinct CDR3 sequences, approximately 44% detected once. To note about this clonotype: Its antigen is still unknown.

The CDR3 length is 13 residues. Trimming cost V 5 bases and J 3 bases, with 11 bases left between them. CDR1 MNHNY and CDR2 SVGAGI come from the germline V gene (reference sequence). The V and J genes are TRBV6-6 and TRBJ2-7, with D possibly being TRBD1 (6 bases). Material: blood. This TCR derives from a girl aged 10 to 17 with multiple sclerosis. The CDR3 DNA reads TGTGCCAGCAGTGACAGGATAGTCTACGAGCAGTACTTC. Protein sequence: CASSDRIVYEQYF.